A single sample is the source of the 23 T cell receptor beta chains below, sequenced in a study of T cell responses to AZD1222 COVID-19 vaccine. TCRdb keeps only in-frame clones here, not all; method: immunoSEQ multiplex PCR. The table includes about 160,000 clones, 80% to 95% detected once. The sequences come from peripheral blood, collected 28 days after the second AZD1222 dose. These receptors came from an adult who received the AZD1222 COVID-19 vaccine.

This chain uses TRBV29-1 with TRBJ1-1; TRBD1 might be the D (6 bases). The ends were cut back, 5 bases at V and 4 bases at J, with 14 bases in the middle. There are 13 residues in the CDR3. Germline values: CDR1 SQVTM, CDR2 ANQGSEA. The CDR3 DNA is TGCAGCGTTTCCCGGGGGCGGGTCACTGAAGCTTTCTTT. This sequence encodes CSVSRGRVTEAFF.

This chain connects TRBV5-6 to TRBJ2-1; 13 positions match TRBD2. V shed 4 bases, J shed 1 base, and the junction held 5 bases outside the gene matches. CDR1 SGHDT and CDR2 YYEEEE come from the germline V gene. This CDR3 comprises 17 residues. The CDR3 loop reads CASSRTSGSGSYNEQFF. CDR3 coding DNA: TGTGCCAGCAGCCGGACTAGCGGGAGCGGTTCCTACAATGAGCAGTTCTTC.

J is TRBJ2-7 and V is TRBV19, with 8 positions matching TRBD2. CDR3 length equals 16 residues. V shed 1 base and J 0 bases; nucleotides not matched to a gene: 5. Germline-derived CDR1 and CDR2 are LNHDA and SQIVND (reference sequence). The CDR3 nucleotides are TGTGCCAGTAGTATAGGGGGCGGGAGGTACTCCTACGAGCAGTACTTC. It is translated as CASSIGGGRYSYEQYF.

This chain uses TRBV28 with TRBJ2-3; D is possibly TRBD2 (6 bases). The CDR3 contains 14 residues. Trimming cost V 8 bases and J 5 bases, with 17 bases left between them. Germline CDR1 reads MDHEN; CDR2 reads SYDVKM. CDR3 region: CASGGSWVIDTQYF. DNA for the CDR3: TGTGCCAGCGGGGGGTCCTGGGTAATAGATACGCAGTATTTT. The full variable domain, with the rest looked up from reference TRBV28 and TRBJ2-3, is DVKVTQSSRYLVKRTGEKVFLECVQDMDHENMFWYRQDPGLGLRLIYFSYDVKMKEKGDIPEGYSVSREKKERFSLILESASTNQTSMYLCASGGSWVIDTQYFGPGTRLTVL.

A note on this clone: An end of the junction does not agree with germline; a read error may underlie this. The CDR3: CASSTLSTGAPVF. The CDR3 DNA follows: TGTGCCAGCAGTACCCTCTCGACAGGGGCTCCCGTCTTC. V usage is TRBV28 and J usage is TRBJ2-4; 8 bases agree with TRBD1. The CDR3 runs 13 residues. Germline V gives CDR1 MDHEN, CDR2 SYDVKM.

The chain couples TRBV30 to TRBJ1-2; D is uncertain. Germline V gene data show CDR1 as GTSNPN and CDR2 as SVGIG (reference sequence). The CDR3 runs to 13 residues. The germline V and J ends were trimmed by 3 bases and 6 bases, with 14 bases remaining between them. This CDR3 is CAWSKGTTDGYTF. The CDR3 nucleotides are TGTGCCTGGAGCAAGGGCACTACCGATGGCTACACCTTC.

The count of this clone is one. The rearrangement joins TRBV19 to TRBJ1-3; no definite D call. Trimming took off 4 bases at V and 5 bases at J, with 9 bases between the two ends. Germline V gene sequence: CDR1 LNHDA, CDR2 SQIVND (reference sequence). The CDR3 extends over 13 amino acids. The CDR3: CASSTLYRNTIYF. DNA for the CDR3: TGTGCCAGTAGTACCCTCTACCGAAACACCATATATTTT.

The rearrangement uses TRBV3-1 (or the pseudogene TRBV3-2) and TRBJ2-3; unclear D gene. Germline loops: CDR1 LGHDT, CDR2 YNNKEL (reference sequence). The CDR3 length is 14 residues. With 0 bases removed from V and 0 bases from J, the gap between germline ends came to 4 bases. The CDR3 DNA reads as TGTGCCAGCAGCCAAGATACTAGCACAGATACGCAGTATTTT. Its protein is CASSQDTSTDTQYF.

As concerns this clone: Other DNA sequences within the sample encode an identical CDR3. The rearrangement links TRBV7-9 to TRBJ1-5; D remains ambiguous. This CDR3 comprises 14 residues. V lost 2 bases and J lost 2, with 7 bases in between. Germline V CDR1 and CDR2: SEHNR, FQNEAQ (reference sequence). The CDR3 nucleotides are TGTGCCAGCAGCTTAACTGGGGGCAATCAGCCCCAGCATTTT. Protein sequence: CASSLTGGNQPQHF.

This clone was observed a few times. The V and J genes are TRBV11-3 and TRBJ1-3; D remains ambiguous. Germline CDR1 SGHNT, CDR2 YENEEA. This CDR3 is 17 amino acids long. Trimming stripped 0 bases from V and 7 bases from J, with 19 bases between. The CDR3 DNA sequence: TGTGCCAGCAGCTTAGATCGCTTGGAGGCAACGGATAACACCATATATTTT. Its protein product is CASSLDRLEATDNTIYF.

The chain has TRBV28 and TRBJ2-7; a possible D gene is TRBD1 (5 bases). With 5 bases removed from V and 2 bases from J, the gap between germline ends came to 10 bases. Looked up from germline, CDR1 is MDHEN and CDR2 is SYDVKM. The CDR3 length is 13 residues. The CDR3 sequence is CASSLRATYEQYF. CDR3 DNA sequence: TGTGCCAGCAGTCTCAGGGCTACCTACGAGCAGTACTTC.

This clone was detected once. The V gene is TRBV10-3, the J gene TRBJ2-7, with 9 bases matching TRBD1. CDR3 length: 15 amino acids. V lost 6 bases and J lost 2; bases outside the gene matches: 8. Germline lookup yields CDR1 ENHRY and CDR2 SYGVKD. This CDR3 is CAIRTGTGIPYEQYF. For the CDR3, the DNA is TGTGCCATCAGAACCGGGACAGGGATTCCCTACGAGCAGTACTTC.

The V gene is TRBV3-1 (or the pseudogene TRBV3-2), the J gene TRBJ1-4; possible D gene TRBD1, 5 bases. The CDR3 has 16 amino acids. Trimming removed 5 bases from V and 8 bases from J, with 21 bases in between. Germline V gene sequence: CDR1 LGHDT, CDR2 YNNKEL (reference sequence). CDR3 coding DNA: TGTGCCAGCAGCACGGGTATTCAGGGCCATCAGGAAAAACTGTTTTTT. Encoded protein: CASSTGIQGHQEKLFF.

In its sample, this clone was seen a few times. In the same sample, other DNA sequences code for this CDR3. V gene TRBV3-1 (or the pseudogene TRBV3-2) combines with J gene TRBJ1-2; 11 nucleotides agree with TRBD1. V gave up 4 bases and J gave up 3 bases; unmatched junction bases: 4. The CDR3 covers 15 residues. CDR1 and CDR2 (germline): LGHDT, YNNKEL (reference sequence). CDR3 sequence: CASSRGTGGDYGYTF. CDR3 nucleotide sequence: TGTGCCAGCAGCCGAGGGACAGGGGGTGACTATGGCTACACCTTC.

This clone was found once. The chain joins TRBV29-1 to TRBJ1-2, with unresolved D. Germline loops: CDR1 SQVTM, CDR2 ANQGSEA. The CDR3 extends over 12 amino acids. V lost 5 bases and J lost 2, with 9 bases in between. DNA of the CDR3: TGCAGCGTTATTTGGAGAAACTATGGCTACACCTTC. It is translated as CSVIWRNYGYTF.

This chain uses TRBV7-2 with TRBJ2-3, with D unclear. Germline V CDR1 and CDR2: SGHTA, FQGNSA. The CDR3 extends over 14 amino acids. The V end was cut by 6 bases, the J end by 0 bases, with 10 bases between. In DNA, the CDR3 is TGTGCCAGCAGTAACACAGCTAGCACAGATACGCAGTATTTT. This codes for CASSNTASTDTQYF. The full variable domain, with the rest looked up from reference TRBV7-2 and TRBJ2-3, is GAGVSQSPSNKVTEKGKDVELRCDPISGHTALYWYRQSLGQGLEFLIYFQGNSAPDKSGLPSDRFSAERTGGSVSTLTIQRTQQEDSAVYLCASSNTASTDTQYFGPGTRLTVL.

The V and J genes are TRBV11-2 and TRBJ1-5, with TRBD1 matching 8 bases. V lost 4 bases, J lost 3 bases, and 5 bases stayed unmatched. The CDR3 runs 15 residues. Germline V gene data show CDR1 as SGHAT and CDR2 as FQNNGV. This chain's CDR3 is CASSSAGQDNQPQHF. Written as DNA, the CDR3 is TGTGCCAGCAGCTCCGCGGGACAGGACAATCAGCCCCAGCATTTT.

The chain recombines TRBV13 with TRBJ2-1; no definite D call. CDR1 is PRHDT, CDR2 FYEKMQ, per germline (reference sequence). This CDR3 contains 15 residues. V lost 1 base to trimming and J lost 9 bases, with 16 bases between them. The CDR3, as DNA: TGTGCCAGCAGCTTAGCCGACCCTGTCTCGGGTGAGCAGTTCTTC. Encoded protein: CASSLADPVSGEQFF.

The J gene is TRBJ2-1, the V gene TRBV12-3 or TRBV12-4, with D perhaps assigned TRBD1 or TRBD2 (5 bases each). Trimming cost V 6 bases and J 8 bases, with 14 bases left between them. The length of the CDR3 is 13 residues. The CDR3 region is CASRVFGTDEQFF. In DNA, the CDR3 is TGTGCCAGCAGGGTTTTTGGGACGGATGAGCAGTTCTTC.

This sequence joins TRBV28 and TRBJ1-2, with TRBD1 as a possible D gene (6 bases). The CDR3 extends over 15 amino acids. Trimming shortened V by 6 bases and J by 5 bases, and 19 bases separated the two germline ends. CDR1 is MDHEN and CDR2 is SYDVKM in the germline V gene. CDR3 DNA sequence: TGTGCCAGCAGGGGTAGGGGGGCGATGGGGTATGGCTACACCTTC. Its translation: CASRGRGAMGYGYTF.

This rearrangement joins TRBV5-6 to TRBJ1-2; 7 positions match TRBD1. The CDR3 covers 14 residues. Germline assignment: CDR1 SGHDT and CDR2 YYEEEE. The V and J ends lost 3 bases and 5 bases, in that order; junction bases with no gene match: 7. The CDR3 sequence: CASSSQGRGYGYTF. Here the CDR3 DNA reads TGTGCCAGCAGCTCACAGGGGCGGGGGTATGGCTACACCTTC.

The rearrangement joins TRBV28 to TRBJ1-2; TRBD1 matches 7 bases. Germline values: CDR1 MDHEN, CDR2 SYDVKM. The CDR3 loop spans 15 amino acids. V was clipped by 3 bases and J by 5 bases; unmatched bases: 9. The CDR3 region is CASSLSGTEKYGYTF. CDR3 nucleotide sequence: TGTGCCAGCAGTTTGTCAGGGACAGAAAAATATGGCTACACCTTC.

The CDR3 nucleotides read TGTGCCAGCAGCAAAGCGGGGTTTAGCAATCAGCCCCAGCATTTT. Protein product: CASSKAGFSNQPQHF. The rearrangement joins TRBV21-1 to TRBJ1-5. TRBV21-1 is recorded as a pseudogene. The CDR3 has 15 amino acids.